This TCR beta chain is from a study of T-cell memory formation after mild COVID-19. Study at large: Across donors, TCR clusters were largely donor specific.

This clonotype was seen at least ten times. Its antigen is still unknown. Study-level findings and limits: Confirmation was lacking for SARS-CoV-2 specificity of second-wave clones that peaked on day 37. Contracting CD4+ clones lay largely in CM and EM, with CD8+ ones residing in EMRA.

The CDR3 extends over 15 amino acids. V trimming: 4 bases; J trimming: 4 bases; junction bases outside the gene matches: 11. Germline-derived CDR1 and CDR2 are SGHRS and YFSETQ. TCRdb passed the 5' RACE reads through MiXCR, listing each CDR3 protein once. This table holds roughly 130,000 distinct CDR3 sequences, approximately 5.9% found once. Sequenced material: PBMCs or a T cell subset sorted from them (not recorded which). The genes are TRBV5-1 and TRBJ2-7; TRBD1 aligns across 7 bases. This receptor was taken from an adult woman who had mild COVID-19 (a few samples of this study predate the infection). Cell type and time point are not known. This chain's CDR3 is CASSLRQGGAYEQYF. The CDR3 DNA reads TGCGCCAGCAGCCTTCGACAGGGTGGAGCATACGAGCAGTACTTC.